This T cell receptor beta chain was found in a study of T cell repertoires in urothelial bladder cancer (dated 2019 in TCRdb). At the level of the whole study: Clinical stages of the roughly twelve resected lesions were three cT0, three cTa, three cT1 and three cT2 or greater. The study compared clonality of the TCR repertoire in bladder tumors against clonality in benign bladder inflammation. Eleven to twelve patients with bladder lesions who were undergoing transurethral resection were prospectively identified. A total of twelve resected bladder lesions, made up of urothelial carcinoma (UC+) and benign (UC-) specimens, were studied. Findings and caveats that apply to the study as a whole: Urothelial carcinoma specimens had a median of roughly 5,300 T cells, fewer than the median of 25,872 seen in benign specimens. A single T-cell clone reached up to 17% of infiltrating lymphocytes in carcinoma specimens, compared with about 2.1% in benign specimens. Median tumor infiltrating lymphocyte percentage was about 2% in carcinoma specimens and 12% in benign specimens.

Bladder lesion specimens were collected at transurethral resection and stored at -80C. DNA was isolated from the bladder specimens obtained at transurethral resection. The germline V end is reduced by 0 bases and the J end by 4 bases; junction bases left unmatched: 19. CDR1 LNHDA and CDR2 SQIVND were looked up in the germline V gene (reference sequence). The CDR3 sequence holds 21 residues, the cysteine and phenylalanine included. Only the CDR3 region is kept as DNA, spanning 63 bases read in frame from base 1. The TCR beta chain CDR3 region was sequenced with the immunoSEQ assay. The source study handled its data this way. For each specimen, the T-cell fraction, clonal dominance, and maximum TCR clone frequency were calculated. TCRdb stores this immuneACCESS table with in-frame sequences only. Part of the clones is absent; in the studies checked, under half of the shortfall reflects unresolved V genes, and no reason is known for the rest. V and J calls and clone size are given by that table; D and trimming were obtained from the DNA. The sample table records fewer than 15,000 clones; around 64% of these occur just once. The ten largest clonotypes hold roughly 8.7% of the sample.

A remark on this clone: Its antigen is still unknown. Base qualities are not provided; no much larger clone lies one nucleotide away.

The source of this sequence is a human donor with urothelial carcinoma. Sequenced input: tumor-infiltrating cells from bladder cancer. Recombination linked TRBV19 to TRBJ2-3, with 10 bases aligning to TRBD2. The DNA is as follows: TGTGCCAGTAGTATAGATCGACAGAGACCCAAATCTAGCGGGGGTGCAGATACGCAGTATTTT. This translates into CASSIDRQRPKSSGGADTQYF.